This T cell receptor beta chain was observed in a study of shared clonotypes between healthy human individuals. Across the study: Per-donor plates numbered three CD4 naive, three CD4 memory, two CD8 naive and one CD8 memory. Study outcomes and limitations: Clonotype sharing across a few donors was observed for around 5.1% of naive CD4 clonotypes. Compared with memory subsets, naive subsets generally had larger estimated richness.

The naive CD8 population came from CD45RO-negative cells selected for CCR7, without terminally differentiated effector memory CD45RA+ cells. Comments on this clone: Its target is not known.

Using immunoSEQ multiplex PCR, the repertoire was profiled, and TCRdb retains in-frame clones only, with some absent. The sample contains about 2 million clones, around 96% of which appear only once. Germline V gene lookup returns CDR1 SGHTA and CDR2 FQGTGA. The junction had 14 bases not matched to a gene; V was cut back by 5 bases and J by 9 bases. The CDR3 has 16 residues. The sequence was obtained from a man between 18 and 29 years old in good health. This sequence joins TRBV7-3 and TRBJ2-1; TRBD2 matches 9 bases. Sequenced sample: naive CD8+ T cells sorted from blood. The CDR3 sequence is CASSPGLSGGGGEQFF. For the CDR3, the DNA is TGTGCCAGCAGCCCCGGACTTAGCGGGGGAGGGGGTGAGCAGTTCTTC.